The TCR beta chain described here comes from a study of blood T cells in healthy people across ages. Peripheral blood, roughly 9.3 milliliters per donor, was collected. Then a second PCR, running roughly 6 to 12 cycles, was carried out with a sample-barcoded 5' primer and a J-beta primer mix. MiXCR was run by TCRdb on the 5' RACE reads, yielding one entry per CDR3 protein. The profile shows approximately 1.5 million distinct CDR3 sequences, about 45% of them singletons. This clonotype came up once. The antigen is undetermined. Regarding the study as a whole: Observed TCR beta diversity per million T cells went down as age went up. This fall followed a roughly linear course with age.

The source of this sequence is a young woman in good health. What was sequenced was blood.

As DNA, the CDR3 is TGTGCCAGCAGCTTATACCGGGGCTATTACACAGATACGCAGTATTTT. It specifies CASSLYRGYYTDTQYF. The gene calls are TRBV7-9 and TRBJ2-3; tentatively, D is TRBD1 or TRBD2 (5 bases each). The germline V and J ends were trimmed by 2 bases and 2 bases, with 14 bases remaining between them. This CDR3 contains 16 residues. Looked up from germline, CDR1 is SEHNR and CDR2 is FQNEAQ (reference sequence).